This T cell receptor (beta chain) was recorded in a study of T cell repertoires in cytomegalovirus infection. The V and J ends lost 5 bases and 1 base, in that order; junction bases with no gene match: 1. CDR3 length: 12 residues. Germline CDR1 and CDR2: GTSNPN and SVGIG (reference sequence). This clonotype has a handful of counts. TCRdb redid the calling of the reads with MiXCR, one entry per CDR3 protein. Here the sample spans fewer than 550,000 distinct CDR3 sequences, approximately 15% being singletons. This chain uses TRBV30 with TRBJ2-7; TRBD1 aligns across 8 bases. The clonotype comes from a human donor in good health (CMV status not recorded). Some clones in this sample may be carry-over from other donors' samples. Sequencing used CD8+ T cells from PBMCs. In nucleotides, the CDR3 is TGTGCCTGGGGGACAGGTTCCTACGAGCAGTACTTC. It is translated as CAWGTGSYEQYF. The variable domain in full, completed from reference TRBV30 and TRBJ2-7, reads SQTIHQWPATLVQPVGSPLSLECTVEGTSNPNLYWYRQAAGRGLQLLFYSVGIGQISSEVPQNLSASRPQDRQFILSSKKLLLSDSGFYLCAWGTGSYEQYFGPGTRLTVT.